The source of this TCR beta chain is a study of blood T cell repertoires in COVID-19. The V gene's germline CDR1 is SEHNR and CDR2 FQNEAQ (reference sequence). V lost 1 base to trimming and J lost 5 bases, with 17 bases between them. This CDR3 is 16 amino acids long. Assay used: immunoSEQ multiplex PCR; TCRdb lists only in-frame clones, some missing. The table lists about 270,000 clones, approximately 82% of them singletons. The sequence was obtained from a woman aged 18-30 years with acute or convalescent COVID-19. This rearrangement joins TRBV7-9 to TRBJ2-5; D possibly corresponds to TRBD2 (6 bases). The sequenced sample consisted of peripheral blood. The DNA of the CDR3 is TGTGCCAGCAGCTTAGTGGGGCACGGGAGTGGTGAGACCCAGTACTTC. This encodes CASSLVGHGSGETQYF.